The 31 T cell receptor beta chains listed next were all sequenced from one sample in a study of human T cells and chemical hapten exposure (dated by TCRdb to about 2021). The library was obtained by RACE. The instrument given in TCRdb is NextSeq 500. Clones were called with MiXCR by TCRdb after fastp trimmed the public reads at Q25, and only in-frame beta chains were retained. Rows matching on CDR3 protein sequence are summarized as one entry with the most common DNA and genes. The sample records tens of thousands of distinct CDR3 sequences, 9.9% of which are singletons. The ten largest clones add up to 16% of the sample. The time point label corresponds to: patch test 3, about 24 weeks after DPC sensitization. The intended sense of this specimen's treatment or condition label: therapeutic diphenylcyclopropenone sensitization with weekly scalp DPC. This specimen consisted of whole blood, obtained in connection with sensitization to the hapten diphenylcyclopropenone (DPC). These receptors originate from a woman between 40 and 50 years old with alopecia areata. Some clones in this sample may be carry-over from other donors' samples.

This clonotype was seen ten or more times. The genes are TRBV28 and TRBJ2-3; D is unclear. Germline V gene lookup returns CDR1 MDHEN and CDR2 SYDVKM. V was pared by 4 bases and J by 2 bases, with 13 bases between. The CDR3 consists of 15 residues. In nucleotides, the CDR3 is TGTGCCAGCAGTTCTCCGACCCGCATCACAGATACGCAGTATTTT. Encoded protein: CASSSPTRITDTQYF.

This chain joins TRBV6-6 and TRBJ1-5, with D hard to call. The germline V gene has CDR1 MNHNY and CDR2 SVGAGI (reference sequence). Trimming pared 0 bases from V and 7 bases from J, leaving 13 bases between. This CDR3 comprises 15 residues. The CDR3 DNA reads as TGTGCCAGCAGTTACTCGGGAGGGTTGGGGCAGCCCCAGCATTTT. It specifies CASSYSGGLGQPQHF.

On this clonotype itself: This may be a read error, as it is one base from a much larger clone. The V call is TRBV6-1, the J call TRBJ2-1; D gene uncertain. The CDR3 covers 13 residues. Germline V gene data show CDR1 as MNHNS and CDR2 as SASEGT. CDR3 protein: CASSEAIYSERFF. In nucleotides, the CDR3 is TGTGCCAGCAGTGAAGCGATCTACTCTGAGCGGTTCTTC.

The chain employs TRBV5-4 and TRBJ1-1, with TRBD1 matching 10 bases. The CDR3 has 15 residues. The J segment lost 4 bases and the V segment lost 4 bases, leaving 7 bases of the junction unmatched. Germline CDR1 and CDR2: SGHNT and YYREEE (reference sequence). CDR3 amino acids: CASSPGTGAGTEAFF. The CDR3 nucleotides are TGTGCCAGCAGCCCGGGGACAGGGGCTGGCACTGAAGCTTTCTTT.

This clonotype was counted at least ten times. The chain uses TRBV12-3 or TRBV12-4 and TRBJ2-7; weak D call: TRBD2 (5 bases). The CDR3 has 13 amino acids. Trimming pared 3 bases from V and 5 bases from J, leaving 11 bases between. This chain's CDR3 is CASSFGGSDEQYF. CDR3 nucleotide sequence: TGTGCCAGCAGTTTCGGCGGGTCCGACGAGCAGTACTTC.

This clonotype was detected only a few times. The chain links TRBV12-3 or TRBV12-4 to TRBJ2-7; 12 bases are shared with TRBD1. There are 15 residues in the CDR3. Germline trimming cut 5 bases from V and 7 bases from J; bases unmatched to any gene: 9. The CDR3 bases are TGTGCCAGCAGTCTCGGGGGACAGGGGGCGGGAGAGCAGTACTTC. Its protein product is CASSLGGQGAGEQYF.

The CDR3 region is CASSLAPGPGDTQYF. The CDR3, as DNA: TGTGCCAGCAGCTTAGCTCCTGGGCCGGGAGATACGCAGTATTTT. The chain joins TRBV11-2 to TRBJ2-3; D is unresolved. The CDR3 contains 15 residues. CDR1 and CDR2 (germline): SGHAT, FQNNGV. The V gene lost 1 base and the J gene lost 5 bases, with 13 bases spanning the gap.

This chain links TRBV7-6 with TRBJ2-5; 7 bases are shared with TRBD1. The CDR3 loop spans 15 amino acids. Germline CDR1 reads SGHVS; CDR2 reads FNYEAQ. With 1 base clipped from V and 5 bases from J, the junction kept 7 bases outside the gene matches. CDR3 sequence (DNA): TGTGCCAGCAGCTTAGGGACAGGATCCTTGGAGACCCAGTACTTC. This sequence encodes CASSLGTGSLETQYF.

This clonotype appeared many times. V and J are TRBV4-1 and TRBJ2-5; TRBD2 matches 10 bases. The CDR3 extends over 17 amino acids. Germline loops: CDR1 MGHRA, CDR2 YSYEKL. V lost 1 base and J lost 5; bases outside the gene matches: 10. In DNA form, the CDR3 reads TGCGCCAGCAGCCAAGTTCCAGGGACTAGCGTATCGGAGACCCAGTACTTC. Protein product: CASSQVPGTSVSETQYF.

This clonotype has just a few counts. The chain uses TRBV30 and TRBJ1-5, with a tentative D call TRBD1 (6 bases). Trimming left V 0 bases short and J 6 bases short, with 12 bases between. The CDR3 covers 14 residues. Looked up from germline, CDR1 is GTSNPN and CDR2 is SVGIG (reference sequence). CDR3: CAWSVWQGSQPQHF. CDR3 in DNA: TGTGCCTGGAGTGTTTGGCAGGGGAGTCAGCCCCAGCATTTT.

This CDR3 is CASSQYYEQYF. The CDR3 bases are TGTGCCAGCAGCCAGTACTACGAGCAGTACTTC. The V gene is TRBV5-6, the J gene TRBJ2-7, with unresolved D. Germline V gene sequence: CDR1 SGHDT, CDR2 YYEEEE. The V end was cut by 4 bases, the J end by 3 bases, with 5 bases between. The CDR3 covers 11 residues.

This clonotype was detected a few times. The V and J genes are TRBV11-2 and TRBJ2-4; the match to TRBD2 covers 12 bases. Germline loops: CDR1 SGHAT, CDR2 FQNNGV. The junction had 5 bases not matched to a gene; V was cut back by 5 bases and J by 9 bases. The CDR3 is made up of 14 amino acids. In nucleotides, the CDR3 is TGTGCCAGCAGCGCTAGCGGGGGGGCCGCCATTCAGTACTTC. Translating gives CASSASGGAAIQYF. Based on the CDR3 plus reference TRBV11-2 and TRBJ2-4, the full variable domain is EAGVAQSPRYKIIEKRQSVAFWCNPISGHATLYWYQQILGQGPKLLIQFQNNGVVDDSQLPKDRFSAERLKGVDSTLKIQPAKLEDSAVYLCASSASGGAAIQYFGAGTRLSVL.

The V call is TRBV2, the J call TRBJ2-2; D may be TRBD1 (5 bases). The CDR3 spans 15 residues. Trimming took off 6 bases at V and 2 bases at J, with 13 bases between the two ends. The germline V gene has CDR1 SNHLY and CDR2 FYNNEI. CDR3 sequence reads: CASSHQGTNTGELFF. DNA for the CDR3: TGTGCCAGCAGCCACCAGGGTACTAACACCGGGGAGCTGTTTTTT. Combining the CDR3 with reference TRBV2 and TRBJ2-2 gives the whole variable domain EPEVTQTPSHQVTQMGQEVILRCVPISNHLYFYWYRQILGQKVEFLVSFYNNEISEKSEIFDDQFSVERPDGSNFTLKIRSTKLEDSAMYFCASSHQGTNTGELFFGEGSRLTVL.

Ten or more counts support this clonotype. J is TRBJ2-7 and V is TRBV20-1, with TRBD2 identical over 12 bases. There are 16 residues in the CDR3. V lost 1 base, J lost 0 bases, and 4 bases stayed unmatched. CDR1 is DFQATT, CDR2 SNEGSKA, per germline (reference sequence). CDR3 loop: CSARGTSGASSYEQYF. DNA for the CDR3: TGCAGTGCTAGAGGGACTAGCGGGGCGTCCTCCTACGAGCAGTACTTC.

The chain links TRBV28 to TRBJ2-5; D gene uncertain. Germline V gene sequence: CDR1 MDHEN, CDR2 SYDVKM. V lost 5 bases and J lost 5, with 15 bases in between. CDR3 length: 14 residues. CDR3 residues: CASSIGRTAETQYF. CDR3 in DNA: TGTGCCAGCAGTATCGGACGTACAGCGGAGACCCAGTACTTC.

This clonotype was detected only a few times. This sequence joins TRBV18 and TRBJ1-2; perhaps TRBD1 as D (6 bases). The germline V gene has CDR1 KGHSH and CDR2 LQKENI. V gave up 2 bases and J gave up 4 bases, with 11 bases separating them. The CDR3 consists of 14 residues. The CDR3 sequence is CASSPGAGAYGYTF. The CDR3 bases are TGTGCCAGCTCACCAGGCGCAGGGGCCTATGGCTACACCTTC.

The table lists this clonotype with many counts. V is TRBV4-2 and J is TRBJ2-7; D is unresolved. Per germline, CDR1 LGHNA and CDR2 YNFKEQ. Trimming removed 0 bases from V and 2 bases from J, with 11 bases in between. This CDR3 is built from 15 residues. The CDR3 DNA is TGTGCCAGCAGCCAAGATGAAAACAGCCCCTACGAGCAGTACTTC. Translating gives CASSQDENSPYEQYF.

This rearrangement joins TRBV4-1 to TRBJ2-7; TRBD1 is a possible D gene (5 bases). The CDR3 is 14 amino acids. Germline V gene lookup returns CDR1 MGHRA and CDR2 YSYEKL. Trimming removed 0 bases from V and 6 bases from J, with 12 bases in between. The CDR3 region has the DNA TGCGCCAGCAGCCAAGATAACAGGCCAAGCGAGCAGTACTTC. Protein sequence: CASSQDNRPSEQYF.

The gene calls are TRBV15 and TRBJ2-6, with a tentative D call TRBD1 (5 bases). Trimming took off 5 bases at V and 0 bases at J, with 11 bases between the two ends. The CDR3 runs 16 residues. From germline, CDR1 is LNHNV and CDR2 YYDKDF (reference sequence). This CDR3 reads CATSVDRSSGANVLTF. The CDR3, as DNA: TGTGCCACCAGCGTCGACAGAAGCTCTGGGGCCAACGTCCTGACTTTC.

J is TRBJ2-1 and V is TRBV20-1; TRBD2 matches at 9 bases. With 0 bases clipped from V and 7 bases from J, the junction kept 10 bases outside the gene matches. The CDR3 extends over 16 amino acids. The V gene's germline CDR1 is DFQATT and CDR2 SNEGSKA (reference sequence). As DNA, the CDR3 is TGCAGTGCTAGAGATCAAAGGACTAGCGTTCGTAATGAGCAGTTCTTC. Amino acid sequence: CSARDQRTSVRNEQFF.

This sequence joins TRBV4-3 and TRBJ2-3; TRBD2 matches at 12 bases. Per germline, CDR1 LGHNA and CDR2 YSLEER. This CDR3 region has 20 residues. Germline trimming cut 0 bases from V and 0 bases from J; bases unmatched to any gene: 10. The CDR3 spells CASSQDDRTSGASSTDTQYF. The DNA of the CDR3 is TGCGCCAGCAGCCAAGATGATCGGACTAGCGGGGCGTCTAGCACAGATACGCAGTATTTT.

This clonotype was seen only a few times. The V gene is TRBV28, the J gene TRBJ2-7; a possible D gene is TRBD2 (7 bases). The CDR3 is 13 residues long. The germline V gene encodes CDR1 MDHEN and CDR2 SYDVKM. The V end was cut by 8 bases, the J end by 4 bases, with 15 bases between. The CDR3 DNA is TGTGCCAGCCGGCGGGGGCCGGGGTACGAGCAGTACTTC. Translation gives CASRRGPGYEQYF.

This clonotype was picked up a small number of times. This chain uses TRBV20-1 with TRBJ2-3, with 10 bases identical to TRBD1. The CDR3 contains 15 residues. Germline V gene data show CDR1 as DFQATT and CDR2 as SNEGSKA (reference sequence). The V segment lost 3 bases and the J segment 4 bases; nucleotides outside the gene matches: 7. CDR3 in DNA: TGCAGTGCTAGCCCGGGACAGGGGTCCCCAGATACGCAGTATTTT. Encoded protein: CSASPGQGSPDTQYF.

There are a few counts of this clonotype. The rearrangement uses TRBV24-1 and TRBJ2-1, with TRBD1 as a possible D gene (5 bases). CDR1 and CDR2 from the germline V gene are KGHDR and SFDVKD. V was shortened by 3 bases and J by 5 bases, with 13 bases between the two germline ends. The CDR3 is 15 amino acids. CDR3 sequence (DNA): TGTGCCACCAGTGATCCCCGGACACCCCACAATGAGCAGTTCTTC. Protein sequence: CATSDPRTPHNEQFF.

There are many counts of this clonotype. The V call is TRBV11-3, the J call TRBJ2-1; possibly TRBD1 or TRBD2 for D (5 bases each). With 4 bases removed from V and 6 bases from J, the gap between germline ends came to 10 bases. The CDR3 sequence is 13 residues long. Germline CDR1 reads SGHNT; CDR2 reads YENEEA. The DNA of the CDR3 is TGTGCCAGCAGCTATGGGGCGGGCAATGAGCAGTTCTTC. Its translation is CASSYGAGNEQFF.

This clonotype was seen many times. The rearrangement joins TRBV7-2 to TRBJ2-7; the D gene is possibly TRBD1 (6 bases). The V end was cut by 4 bases, the J end by 2 bases, with 18 bases between. The germline CDR1 and CDR2 sequences are SGHTA and FQGNSA. There are 16 residues in the CDR3. CDR3 in DNA: TGTGCCAGCAGCTCGGTCGTATCCAGGGGCGCCTACGAGCAGTACTTC. The encoded protein is CASSSVVSRGAYEQYF.

The DNA of the CDR3 is TGCGCCAGCAGCCCCATCCGGGACACCACTAGCACAGATACGCAGTATTTT. Amino acids: CASSPIRDTTSTDTQYF. The chain joins TRBV4-1 to TRBJ2-3; weak D call: TRBD1 (6 bases). Trimming pared 4 bases from V and 0 bases from J, leaving 17 bases between. The CDR3 is 17 amino acids. Germline V CDR1 and CDR2: MGHRA, YSYEKL.

In its sample, this clonotype was seen many times. The V call is TRBV6-5, the J call TRBJ1-6; the D gene is possibly TRBD1 (5 bases). The length of the CDR3 is 15 residues. V lost 6 bases to trimming and J lost 3 bases, with 12 bases between them. Germline CDR1 MNHEY, CDR2 SVGAGI. CDR3 nucleotide sequence: TGTGCCAGCAGACACCGGGACCTCTATAATTCACCCCTCCACTTT. Encoded protein: CASRHRDLYNSPLHF.

The rearrangement uses TRBV6-6 and TRBJ2-3; D possibly matches TRBD1 or TRBD2 (5 bases each). V dropped 8 bases and J dropped 1 base, with 7 bases sitting between them. The CDR3 loop spans 12 amino acids. CDR1 is MNHNY and CDR2 is SVGAGI in the germline V gene (reference sequence). CDR3 nucleotides: TGTGCCAGCGGGGGAGGCACAGATACGCAGTATTTT. Its translation is CASGGGTDTQYF.

This clonotype was detected a few times. The rearrangement uses TRBV18 and TRBJ2-3, with D maybe TRBD1 (6 bases). The V end lost 4 bases, the J end lost 2 bases, and 16 bases lay between the germline ends. Looked up from germline, CDR1 is KGHSH and CDR2 is LQKENI. This CDR3 contains 16 residues. The CDR3 sequence is CASSLPTGLNTDTQYF. The CDR3 bases are TGTGCCAGCTCACTACCGACAGGACTGAACACAGATACGCAGTATTTT. Using reference TRBV18 and TRBJ2-3 for the parts outside the CDR3, the full variable domain is NAGVMQNPRHLVRRRGQEARLRCSPMKGHSHVYWYRQLPEEGLKFMVYLQKENIIDESGMPKERFSAEFPKEGPSILRIQQVVRGDSAAYFCASSLPTGLNTDTQYFGPGTRLTVL.

This clonotype has just a few counts. The chain has TRBV6-4 and TRBJ1-1, with 7 nucleotides matching TRBD1. The germline V gene has CDR1 MRHNA and CDR2 SNTAGT. The CDR3 totals 14 residues. J was trimmed by 1 base and V by 5 bases; bases with no gene match: 4. The CDR3 DNA reads TGTGCCAGCAGTTACGACAGGGAGAACACTGAAGCTTTCTTT. Amino acid sequence: CASSYDRENTEAFF.